Listed here are 9 T cell receptor beta chains from one sample, sequenced in a study of T cell repertoires in cytomegalovirus infection. TCRdb analysed the reads with MiXCR anew, one entry per CDR3 protein. The data show tens of thousands of distinct CDR3 sequences, with around a fifth seen just once and about 80% held by the top ten. No antigen is known for these receptors. The sample here was CD8+ T cells from cultured PBMCs, taken from culture after CMV antigen stimulation. The origin of the receptors is a human donor in good health (CMV status not recorded). Some clones in this sample may be carry-over from other donors' samples.

The chain combines TRBV29-1 with TRBJ2-7; the D gene could be TRBD1 or TRBD2 (5 bases each). The ends were cut back, 6 bases at V and 2 bases at J, with 14 bases in the middle. The V gene's germline CDR1 is SQVTM and CDR2 ANQGSEA. The CDR3 is 13 amino acids. CDR3 region: CSVGTAKTYEQYF. In nucleotides, the CDR3 is TGCAGCGTCGGGACCGCCAAAACCTACGAGCAGTACTTC.

This clonotype was counted a few times. The chain recombines TRBV27 with TRBJ1-2; D might be TRBD1 (5 bases). V lost 6 bases and J lost 7, with 18 bases in between. This CDR3 spans 14 amino acids. In germline, CDR1 is MNHEY, CDR2 SMNVEV (reference sequence). For the CDR3, the DNA is TGTGCCAGCAGCCCCCCGGGGGGGGTGAGTGGCTACACCTTC. It encodes CASSPPGGVSGYTF.

The chain recombines TRBV9 with TRBJ1-4; possible D gene TRBD1, 6 bases. The germline V gene encodes CDR1 SGDLS and CDR2 YYNGEE. Deletions cut 4 bases from V and 0 bases from J, with 10 bases between. This CDR3 is built from 15 residues. The chain's CDR3 is CASSLTGTTNEKLFF. The CDR3 nucleotides read TGTGCCAGCAGCCTCACAGGGACAACTAATGAAAAACTGTTTTTT.

V usage is TRBV7-8 and J usage is TRBJ1-4; 9 bases are a match to TRBD1. The germline gives CDR1 SGHVS, CDR2 FQNEAQ. The CDR3 extends over 15 amino acids. Losses at the gene ends were 5 bases for V and 6 bases for J; bases not matched to a gene: 7. For the CDR3, the DNA is TGTGCCAGCAGCGTACAGGGGGCAAGGGATGAAAAACTGTTTTTT. It translates to CASSVQGARDEKLFF.

The chain is built from TRBV28 and TRBJ2-7; D gene uncertain. The CDR3 loop spans 12 amino acids. Germline lookup yields CDR1 MDHEN and CDR2 SYDVKM. The V end lost 2 bases, the J end lost 7 bases, and 9 bases lay between the germline ends. CDR3 loop: CASSLAQREQYF. DNA of the CDR3: TGTGCCAGCAGTTTAGCGCAGAGGGAGCAGTACTTC.

The V and J genes are TRBV7-6 and TRBJ2-7; 10 bases are a match to TRBD1. Germline V lookup: CDR1 SGHVS, CDR2 FNYEAQ. Trimming cost V 4 bases and J 3 bases; bases outside gene matches: 6. CDR3 length equals 15 residues. The chain's CDR3 is CASSSGQGGNYEQYF. As DNA, the CDR3 is TGTGCCAGCAGCTCTGGACAGGGGGGGAACTACGAGCAGTACTTC.

The CDR3 sequence: CASSSTGTGSDTQYF. The DNA of the CDR3 is TGTGCCAGCAGTTCCACCGGGACAGGGTCGGATACGCAGTATTTT. The chain combines TRBV28 with TRBJ2-3, with 9 bases aligning to TRBD1. V lost 4 bases and J lost 6; bases outside the gene matches: 8. CDR1 and CDR2 (germline): MDHEN, SYDVKM. The length of the CDR3 is 15 residues.

The V gene is TRBV30, the J gene TRBJ2-7; 7 nucleotides line up with TRBD1. The CDR3 length is 16 residues. CDR1 and CDR2 (germline): GTSNPN, SVGIG (reference sequence). V trimming: 2 bases; J trimming: 2 bases; junction bases outside the gene matches: 12. Here the CDR3 DNA reads TGTGCCTGGAGTCAAGTGTGGGACAGCAACCCCTACGAGCAGTACTTC. This translates into CAWSQVWDSNPYEQYF.

This clonotype came up many times. The chain recombines TRBV7-8 with TRBJ2-2; no firm D call. From germline, CDR1 is SGHVS and CDR2 FQNEAQ. This CDR3 contains 15 residues. The V and J ends lost 0 bases and 1 base respectively, with 6 bases between them. The CDR3 sequence is CASSLAGQNTGELFF. DNA for the CDR3: TGTGCCAGCAGCTTAGCGGGTCAGAACACCGGGGAGCTGTTTTTT.